These T cell receptor beta chains were read from a single sample in a study of blood T cell repertoires in COVID-19. Measured with immunoSEQ multiplex PCR; TCRdb has only the in-frame clones, and not every one. The sample carries roughly 150,000 clones, 70% to 90% recorded once. The sequencing input was peripheral blood. The origin of the receptors is a woman between 45 and 60 years old with COVID-19, enrolled during active disease. Both conserved end residues are part of each CDR3. The order of the fields is V gene, clone size, J gene, CDR3 protein. Clone size is not always given. Where it is, it says once, few, many or a class for expanded clones.

TRBV6-6	once	TRBJ1-6	CASSRSGQVYNSPLHF
TRBV7-9	NA	TRBJ1-2	CASSWDTSGYTF
TRBV12-3/TRBV12-4	NA	TRBJ1-1	CASSRQGDTEAFF
TRBV12-3/TRBV12-4	NA	TRBJ1-6	CASSNDRVSPLHF
TRBV7-9	NA	TRBJ1-4	CASSPGGGDEKLFF
TRBV15	once	TRBJ1-3	CATSRDRQSSSGNTIYF
TRBV7-9	NA	TRBJ2-5	CASSFGQGKETQYF
TRBV28	NA	TRBJ1-4	CASSPGTGVVQKLFF
TRBV7-9	NA	TRBJ2-1	CASSLSAIAGGPIYNEQFF
TRBV4-3	once	TRBJ1-5	CASSQDADSAGGQPQHF
TRBV12-3/TRBV12-4	NA	TRBJ2-1	CASSLAGGNEQFF
TRBV4-1	NA	TRBJ1-1	CASSQGTVFTEAFF
TRBV2	NA	TRBJ1-6	CASSEAASALHF
TRBV11-3	NA	TRBJ2-2	CASSLDLSGGGELFF
TRBV3-1/TRBV3-2	NA	TRBJ2-7	CASSHHSYEQYF
TRBV6-5	NA	TRBJ1-1	CASSWTGALRDTEAFF
TRBV5-4	NA	TRBJ2-7	CASSYFGGGALGEQYF
TRBV28	NA	TRBJ1-2	CASRGQAYGYTF
TRBV27	NA	TRBJ2-5	CASSSTGAETQYF
TRBV6-5	NA	TRBJ1-1	CASTGGSEAFF
TRBV6-5	few	TRBJ2-2	CASSSLAEDWGRELFF
TRBV30	NA	TRBJ2-3	CAGAVAITDTQYF
TRBV11-2	NA	TRBJ2-1	CASSLTSAGGPYNEQFF
TRBV5-5	NA	TRBJ2-7	CASSFRGEQYF
TRBV10-3	NA	TRBJ1-6	CAISEIPTAQYNSPLHF
TRBV18	NA	TRBJ2-7	CASSPRTGLDEQYF
TRBV7-2	NA	TRBJ2-2	CASSLVGTANTGELFF
TRBV24-1	NA	TRBJ2-3	CATSAGTSGGLTDTQYF
TRBV2	NA	TRBJ2-1	CASSGGPYNEQFF
TRBV4-1	NA	TRBJ1-1	CASSSLESEAFF
TRBV5-1	once	TRBJ2-5	CASSLTGGQETQYF
TRBV15	few	TRBJ1-1	CATSRDRMGQDYEAFF
TRBV12-3/TRBV12-4	NA	TRBJ2-3	CASRTASTDTQYF
TRBV15	NA	TRBJ1-2	CATSTEVGDFYGYTF
TRBV6-5	few	TRBJ1-5	CASRAGVNQPQHF
TRBV21-1	NA	TRBJ1-2	CASSQADRGRGYTF
TRBV27	NA	TRBJ1-6	CASSFGGDSPLHF
TRBV2	NA	TRBJ2-2	CASSGPRGRELFF
TRBV11-2	NA	TRBJ2-7	CASSLDRIGRGAYEQYF
TRBV30	few	TRBJ1-6	CAWSVLDKSSYNSPLHF
TRBV7-9	NA	TRBJ1-4	CASSPDRGNEKLFF
TRBV30	NA	TRBJ1-6	CAWSPPGTGISYNSPLHF
TRBV29-1	NA	TRBJ2-5	CSVEAPRQGFFETQYF
TRBV19	NA	TRBJ1-6	CASSPGQNGSPLHF
TRBV5-1	NA	TRBJ2-3	CASSLAVRERTDTQYF
TRBV4-1	NA	TRBJ2-3	CASSQGQGAGTDTQYF
TRBV3-1/TRBV3-2	NA	TRBJ1-4	CASSQRGDGEKLFF
TRBV15	NA	TRBJ1-1	CATSRAPRGENTEAFF
TRBV30	NA	TRBJ1-2	CAWGHQTVLYGYTF
TRBV6-1	NA	TRBJ1-4	CASSEGSANEKLFF
TRBV6-5	NA	TRBJ2-3	CASRGGLRADTQYF
TRBV6-5	NA	TRBJ2-2	CASSLLYPRELFF
TRBV14	NA	TRBJ2-7	CASSQDWHEQYF